The rows below give T cell receptor beta chains drawn from one sample of a study of blood T cell repertoires in COVID-19. Sequencing was performed with immunoSEQ multiplex PCR; in TCRdb, only in-frame clones are kept and a portion is missing. This table holds about 160,000 clones, just under 80% found once. The sample comprised peripheral blood. Receptors were obtained from a woman aged 80 or older with acute or convalescent COVID-19. The CDR3 runs from the conserved cysteine through the conserved F or W. The order of the fields is clone size, D gene, J gene, V gene, CDR3 protein, CDR3 DNA. D genes are given only for firm matches. Clone size is stated in some rows and not others, as once, few, many or a class when expanded.

>NA|TRBD1|TRBJ1-2|TRBV18
CASSQGQGGKIYGYTF
TGTGCCAGCTCCCAGGGACAGGGTGGAAAGATCTATGGCTACACCTTC
>NA|NA|TRBJ2-7|TRBV21-1
CASSIQSKQGNYEQYF
TGTGCCAGCAGCATCCAATCGAAACAGGGGAACTACGAGCAGTACTTC
>NA|TRBD2|TRBJ2-5|TRBV7-3
CASSLSGTLETQYF
TGTGCCAGCAGCCTTAGCGGGACACTCGAGACCCAGTACTTC
>few|TRBD1|TRBJ1-2|TRBV18
CASSPGGGQGARYTF
TGTGCCAGCTCCCCAGGAGGGGGACAGGGGGCTCGCTACACCTTC
>NA|NA|TRBJ1-1|TRBV28
CASSLAGPNTEAFF
TGTGCCAGCAGTTTGGCGGGACCGAACACTGAAGCTTTCTTT
>NA|TRBD1|TRBJ2-2|TRBV28
CASTPAGQGFGGELFF
TGTGCCAGCACTCCTGCGGGACAGGGCTTTGGCGGGGAGCTGTTTTTT
>NA|TRBD2|TRBJ2-1|TRBV6-5
CASRTGAGGPYEQFF
TGTGCCAGCAGAACTGGAGCGGGGGGGCCCTATGAGCAGTTCTTC
>NA|NA|TRBJ1-4|TRBV28
CASRQFNEKLFF
TGTGCCAGCAGGCAGTTTAATGAAAAACTGTTTTTT
>few|TRBD1|TRBJ1-1|TRBV5-4
CASSLAVGTENTEAFF
TGTGCCAGCAGCTTGGCGGTAGGGACAGAGAACACTGAAGCTTTCTTT
>NA|TRBD2|TRBJ2-7|TRBV27
CASSLSRRGLASGEQYF
TGTGCCAGCAGTTTATCGCGTCGGGGACTAGCGAGCGGGGAGCAGTACTTC
>NA|TRBD1|TRBJ1-1|TRBV4-1
CASSSRALTGGIEAFF
TGCGCCAGCAGCTCCCGAGCTTTGACAGGGGGGATTGAAGCTTTCTTT
>NA|TRBD1|TRBJ1-4|TRBV4-1
CASSPGQGAQKLFF
TGCGCCAGCAGCCCGGGACAGGGGGCCCAAAAACTGTTTTTT
>NA|TRBD1|TRBJ1-2|TRBV28
CASGQGGVYGYTF
TGTGCCAGCGGACAGGGTGGTGTCTATGGCTACACCTTC
>NA|NA|TRBJ1-3|TRBV18
CASSPPGASSGNTIYF
TGTGCCAGCTCACCACCGGGAGCCAGCTCTGGAAACACCATATATTTT
>NA|NA|TRBJ2-1|TRBV4-1
CASSQEGQWDEQFF
TGCGCCAGCAGCCAAGAGGGCCAGTGGGATGAGCAGTTCTTC
>NA|NA|TRBJ1-6|TRBV14
CASSQGQGHNSPLHF
TGTGCCAGCAGCCAGGGGCAGGGGCATAATTCACCCCTCCACTTT
>NA|TRBD1|TRBJ1-1|TRBV6-5
CASTIGTALNTEAFF
TGTGCCAGCACCATTGGGACAGCGCTAAACACTGAAGCTTTCTTT
>NA|NA|TRBJ1-2|TRBV28
CASSFQQASRGYTF
TGTGCCAGCAGTTTTCAACAGGCTTCGCGAGGCTACACCTTC
>NA|TRBD1|TRBJ1-2|TRBV6-2/TRBV6-3
CASSPDRVGGYTF
TGTGCCAGCAGTCCCGACAGGGTTGGTGGCTACACCTTC
>once|TRBD2|TRBJ2-5|TRBV15
CATSRDLAWGGQETQYF
TGTGCCACCAGCAGGGATCTCGCTTGGGGGGGTCAAGAGACCCAGTACTTC
>NA|NA|TRBJ2-7|TRBV4-1
CASSRAAGQTYEQYF
TGCGCCAGCAGCCGCGCAGCAGGGCAAACCTACGAGCAGTACTTC
>once|NA|TRBJ1-2|TRBV3-1/TRBV3-2
CASSQVGAWGYTF
TGTGCCAGCAGCCAAGTGGGGGCGTGGGGCTACACCTTC
>NA|NA|TRBJ2-1|TRBV6-2/TRBV6-3
CASSYSGPEQFF
TGTGCCAGCAGTTACTCGGGCCCTGAGCAGTTCTTC
>NA|TRBD1|TRBJ1-2|TRBV19
CASISDRPNYGYTF
TGTGCCAGTATCTCGGACAGGCCCAACTATGGCTACACCTTC
>NA|NA|TRBJ1-2|TRBV28
CASSFGSPFGGDGYTF
TGTGCCAGCAGTTTCGGTTCCCCTTTCGGTGGAGATGGCTACACCTTC
>few|NA|TRBJ2-1|TRBV7-9
CASSASWTALSYNEQFF
TGTGCCAGCAGCGCCAGTTGGACAGCCCTATCCTACAATGAGCAGTTCTTC
>NA|NA|TRBJ1-4|TRBV15
CATSRVRTDNEKLFF
TGTGCCACCAGCAGAGTGCGGACAGATAATGAAAAACTGTTTTTT
>NA|TRBD1|TRBJ2-5|TRBV19
CASSQGAAETQYF
TGTGCCAGTAGTCAGGGGGCTGCAGAGACCCAGTACTTC
>NA|NA|TRBJ2-4|TRBV14
CASSQVGVCIAKNIQYF
TGTGCCAGCAGCCAAGTAGGGGTGTGTATAGCCAAAAACATTCAGTACTTC
>NA|NA|TRBJ1-4|TRBV18
CASSPPPTGGELFF
TGTGCCAGCTCACCACCCCCGACCGGGGGGGAACTGTTTTTT
>NA|TRBD1|TRBJ1-3|TRBV9
CASSPDRATGNTIYF
TGTGCCAGCAGCCCGGACAGGGCAACTGGAAACACCATATATTTT
>NA|TRBD1|TRBJ1-6|TRBV7-9
CASSRGTGGNSPLHF
TGTGCCAGCAGCCGGGGGACAGGCGGAAATTCACCCCTCCACTTT
>NA|NA|TRBJ1-1|TRBV6-1
CASSDAFFGPSRTEAFF
TGTGCCAGCAGTGACGCTTTTTTCGGCCCCTCGAGGACTGAAGCTTTCTTT
>NA|TRBD2|TRBJ2-2|TRBV5-4
CASSGSTLAGSAGELFF
TGTGCCAGCAGTGGGTCCACCTTAGCGGGGTCGGCCGGGGAGCTGTTTTTT
>NA|TRBD1|TRBJ1-1|TRBV7-8
CASSLGDSWGREAFF
TGTGCCAGCAGCTTAGGGGACAGCTGGGGGAGAGAAGCTTTCTTT
>NA|TRBD2|TRBJ2-5|TRBV5-5
CASSQWTSAETQYF
TGTGCCAGCAGCCAATGGACTAGCGCTGAGACCCAGTACTTC
>NA|NA|TRBJ1-3|TRBV2
CASSRTANSGNTIYF
TGTGCCAGCAGTCGGACAGCTAACTCTGGAAACACCATATATTTT
>once|NA|TRBJ2-6|TRBV2
CASSEQGSGANVLTF
TGTGCCAGCAGTGAACAGGGTTCTGGGGCCAACGTCCTGACTTTC
>NA|TRBD1|TRBJ1-3|TRBV7-6
CASSRTGGSGNTIYF
TGTGCCAGCAGCAGGACAGGGGGCTCTGGAAACACCATATATTTT
>once|NA|TRBJ2-5|TRBV4-1
CASSQDGAGQETQYF
TGCGCCAGCAGCCAAGATGGGGCGGGGCAAGAGACCCAGTACTTC
>NA|NA|TRBJ1-1|TRBV3-1/TRBV3-2
CASSQDRGTEAFF
TGTGCCAGCAGCCAAGACAGGGGCACTGAAGCTTTCTTT
>NA|TRBD2|TRBJ2-1|TRBV11-2
CASSREGAYNEQFF
TGTGCCAGCAGTAGGGAGGGTGCCTACAATGAGCAGTTCTTC
>NA|TRBD1|TRBJ1-1|TRBV19
CASSAHRGGNTKAFF
TGTGCCAGTAGTGCCCACAGGGGTGGGAACACTAAAGCTTTCTTT
>NA|NA|TRBJ1-4|TRBV6-5
CASSYSTGQREKLFF
TGTGCCAGCAGTTACTCTACAGGGCAGCGGGAAAAACTGTTTTTT
>NA|TRBD2|TRBJ2-7|TRBV24-1
CATSAPREGAYEQYF
TGTGCCACCAGCGCGCCGCGGGAGGGTGCCTACGAGCAGTACTTC
>NA|NA|TRBJ2-1|TRBV5-1
CASSLAGTYNEQFF
TGCGCCAGCAGCTTGGCGGGGACCTACAATGAGCAGTTCTTC
>NA|NA|TRBJ2-3|TRBV14
CASSQFGGADTQYF
TGTGCCAGCAGCCAATTCGGGGGAGCAGATACGCAGTATTTT
>NA|NA|TRBJ2-2|TRBV7-9
CASSPGSTNTGELFF
TGTGCCAGCAGTCCTGGGAGCACGAACACCGGGGAGCTGTTTTTT
>NA|TRBD1|TRBJ2-1|TRBV4-2
CASSPARDRINEQFF
TGTGCCAGCAGCCCCGCCCGGGACAGAATCAATGAGCAGTTCTTC
>NA|TRBD1|TRBJ1-5|TRBV6-5
CASSYQVDRENQPQHF
TGTGCCAGCAGTTACCAAGTGGACAGGGAAAATCAGCCCCAGCATTTT
>NA|NA|TRBJ1-1|TRBV28
CASIRNTEAFF
TGTGCCAGCATCCGGAACACTGAAGCTTTCTTT
>NA|TRBD1|TRBJ1-6|TRBV2
CASARTGDSPLHF
TGTGCCAGCGCTCGAACAGGGGATTCACCCCTCCACTTT